Listed here is a single TCR beta chain. The antigen is undetermined. The data are from a study of graft-versus-host responses after intestinal transplantation. Study-wide context: Transplant recipients had multivisceral, liver-intestinal, or isolated intestinal grafts. Recipients uniformly received anti-thymocyte globulin induction, followed by tacrolimus and steroids for three to four years.

TCRdb's copy holds only in-frame clones and misses some; the assay was immunoSEQ multiplex PCR. The sample has about 120,000 clones; 80% to 95% are singletons. The study, taken as a whole, reports: The recipient marrow held GvH clones, and some of them showed up first in ileum or blood.

With 5 bases clipped from V and 8 bases from J, the junction kept 1 base outside the gene matches. Per germline, CDR1 MNHNY and CDR2 SVGAGI (reference sequence). The CDR3 is 14 residues long. The sample was unstimulated CD8+ T cells sorted from spleen or lymph node cells, taken before intestinal transplant. The clonotype originates from a human donor who received an intestinal transplant. The chain couples TRBV6-6 to TRBJ2-1; the match to TRBD2 covers 15 bases. CDR3 sequence: CASSGLAGGDEQFF. Here the CDR3 DNA reads TGTGCCAGCAGTGGACTAGCGGGAGGGGATGAGCAGTTCTTC.